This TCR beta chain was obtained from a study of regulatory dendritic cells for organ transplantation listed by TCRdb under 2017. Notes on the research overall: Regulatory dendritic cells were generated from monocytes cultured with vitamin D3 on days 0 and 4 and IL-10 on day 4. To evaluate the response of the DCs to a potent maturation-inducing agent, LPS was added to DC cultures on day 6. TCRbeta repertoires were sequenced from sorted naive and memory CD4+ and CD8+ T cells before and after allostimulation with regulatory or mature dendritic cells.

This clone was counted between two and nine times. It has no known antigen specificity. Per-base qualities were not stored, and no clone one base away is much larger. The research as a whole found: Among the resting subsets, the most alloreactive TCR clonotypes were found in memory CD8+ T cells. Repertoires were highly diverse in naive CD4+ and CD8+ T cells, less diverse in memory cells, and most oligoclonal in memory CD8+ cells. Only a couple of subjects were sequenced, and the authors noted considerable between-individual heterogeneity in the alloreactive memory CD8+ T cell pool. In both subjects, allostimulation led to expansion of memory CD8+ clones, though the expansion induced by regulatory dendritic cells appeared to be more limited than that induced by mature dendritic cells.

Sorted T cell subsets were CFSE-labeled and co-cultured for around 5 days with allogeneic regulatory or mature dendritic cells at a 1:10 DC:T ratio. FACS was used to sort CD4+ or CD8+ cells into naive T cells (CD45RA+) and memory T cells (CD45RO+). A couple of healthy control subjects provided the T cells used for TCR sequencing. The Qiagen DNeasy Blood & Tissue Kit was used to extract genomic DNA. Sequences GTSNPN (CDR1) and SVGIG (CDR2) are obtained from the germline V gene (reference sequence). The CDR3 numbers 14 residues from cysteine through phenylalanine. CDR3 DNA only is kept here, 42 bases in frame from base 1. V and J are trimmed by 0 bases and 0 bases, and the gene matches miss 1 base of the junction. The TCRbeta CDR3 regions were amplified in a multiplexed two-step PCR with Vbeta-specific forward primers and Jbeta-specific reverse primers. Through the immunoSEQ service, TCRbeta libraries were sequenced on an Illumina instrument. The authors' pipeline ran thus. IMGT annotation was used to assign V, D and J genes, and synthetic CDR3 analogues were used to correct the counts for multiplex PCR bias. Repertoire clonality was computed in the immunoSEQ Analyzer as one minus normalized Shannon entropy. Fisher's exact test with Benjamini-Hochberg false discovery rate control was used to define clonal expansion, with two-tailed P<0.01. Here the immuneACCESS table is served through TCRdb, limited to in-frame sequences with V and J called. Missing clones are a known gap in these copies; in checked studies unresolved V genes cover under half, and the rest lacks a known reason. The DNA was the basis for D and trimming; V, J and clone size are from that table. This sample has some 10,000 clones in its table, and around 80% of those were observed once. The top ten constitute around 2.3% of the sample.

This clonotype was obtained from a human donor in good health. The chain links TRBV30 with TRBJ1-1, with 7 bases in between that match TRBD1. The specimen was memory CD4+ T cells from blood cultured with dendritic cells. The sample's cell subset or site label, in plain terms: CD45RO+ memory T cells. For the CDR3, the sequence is CAWSVQGMNTEAFF. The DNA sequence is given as TGTGCCTGGAGTGTACAGGGGATGAACACTGAAGCTTTCTTT.